This TCR beta chain was sequenced in a study of T cells in Graves' hyperthyroidism and ophthalmopathy. General study findings and limits: From stable hyperthyroidism, ophthalmopathy was separated by a 13 V-J model.

Predating any ophthalmopathy symptoms, the blood sample was taken at first hyperthyroidism diagnosis. Trimming removed 3 bases from V and 3 bases from J, with 9 bases in between. The CDR3 is 14 amino acids. The germline V gene encodes CDR1 KGHSH and CDR2 LQKENI. Template material for amplifying TCR beta CDR3 regions consisted of RNA transcripts. The TCR CDR3 first-round RT-PCR relied on the HTBI primer set. Via MiXCR, TCRdb re-called the multiplex PCR reads, giving one row per CDR3 protein. The sample shows under 300,000 distinct CDR3 sequences, 15% of them seen only once. At least ten counts were recorded for this clonotype. What it binds is unknown.

The TCR originated in a woman in her 50s with Graves' hyperthyroidism that later progressed to Graves' ophthalmopathy. This chain joins TRBV18 and TRBJ1-5; D unclear. Source material: blood. CDR3 amino acids: CASSPSYHNQPQHF. The CDR3 region has the DNA TGTGCCAGCTCACCTTCGTACCACAATCAGCCCCAGCATTTT.